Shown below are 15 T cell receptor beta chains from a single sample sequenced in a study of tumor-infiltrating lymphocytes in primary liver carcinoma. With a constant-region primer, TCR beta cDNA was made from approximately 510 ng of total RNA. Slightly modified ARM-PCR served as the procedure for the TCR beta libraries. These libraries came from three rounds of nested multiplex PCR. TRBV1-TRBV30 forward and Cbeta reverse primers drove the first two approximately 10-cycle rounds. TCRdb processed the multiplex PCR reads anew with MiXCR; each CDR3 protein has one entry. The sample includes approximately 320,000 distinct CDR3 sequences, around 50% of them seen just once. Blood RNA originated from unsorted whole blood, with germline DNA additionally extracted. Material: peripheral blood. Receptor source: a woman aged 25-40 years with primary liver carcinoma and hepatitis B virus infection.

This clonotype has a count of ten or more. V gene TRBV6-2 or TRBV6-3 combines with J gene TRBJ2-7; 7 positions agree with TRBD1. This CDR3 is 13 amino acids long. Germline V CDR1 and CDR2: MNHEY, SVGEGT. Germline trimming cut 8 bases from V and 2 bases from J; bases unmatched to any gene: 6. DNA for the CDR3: TGTGCCAGCGGGTACAGGGGTCCCTACGAGCAGTACTTC. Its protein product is CASGYRGPYEQYF.

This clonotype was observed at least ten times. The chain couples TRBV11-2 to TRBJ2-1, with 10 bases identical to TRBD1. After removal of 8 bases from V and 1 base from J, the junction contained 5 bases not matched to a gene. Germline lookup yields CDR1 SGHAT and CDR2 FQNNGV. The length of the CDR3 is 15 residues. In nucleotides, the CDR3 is TGTGCCAGCGGCCGACAGGGGGCATCCTACAATGAGCAGTTCTTC. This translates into CASGRQGASYNEQFF.

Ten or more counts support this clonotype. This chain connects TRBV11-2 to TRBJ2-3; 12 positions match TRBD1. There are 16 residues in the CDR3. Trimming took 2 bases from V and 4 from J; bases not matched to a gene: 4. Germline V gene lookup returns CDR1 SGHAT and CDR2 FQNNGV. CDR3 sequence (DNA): TGTGCCAGCAGCTTAACGGGACAGGGGGCAGCAGATACGCAGTATTTT. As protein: CASSLTGQGAADTQYF.

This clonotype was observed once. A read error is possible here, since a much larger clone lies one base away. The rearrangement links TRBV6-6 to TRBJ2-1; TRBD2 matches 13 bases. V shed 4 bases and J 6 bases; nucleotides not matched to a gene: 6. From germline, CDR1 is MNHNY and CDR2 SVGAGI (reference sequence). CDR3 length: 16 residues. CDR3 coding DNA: TGTGCCAGCAGTTCCCTACTAGCGGGAGGGTTCAATGAGCAGTTCTTC. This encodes CASSSLLAGGFNEQFF.

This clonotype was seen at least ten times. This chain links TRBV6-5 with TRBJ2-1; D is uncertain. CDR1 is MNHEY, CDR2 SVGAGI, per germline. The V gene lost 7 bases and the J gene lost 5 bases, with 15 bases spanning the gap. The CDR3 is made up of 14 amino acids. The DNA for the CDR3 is TGTGCCAGCAAAACGGTCCAACAAGACAATGAGCAGTTCTTC. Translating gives CASKTVQQDNEQFF.

The chain's CDR3 is CASSSEAEDTQYF. The CDR3 nucleotides are TGTGCCAGCAGTTCCGAAGCGGAGGATACGCAGTATTTT. The chain employs TRBV28 and TRBJ2-3; tentatively, D is TRBD2 (5 bases). Trimming shortened V by 4 bases and J by 6 bases, and 11 bases separated the two germline ends. This CDR3 has 13 amino acids. CDR1 and CDR2 (germline): MDHEN, SYDVKM.

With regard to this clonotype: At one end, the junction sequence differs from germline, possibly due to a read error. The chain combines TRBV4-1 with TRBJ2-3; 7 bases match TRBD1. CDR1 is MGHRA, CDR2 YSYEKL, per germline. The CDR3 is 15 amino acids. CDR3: CASSQSQGVEDMQYF. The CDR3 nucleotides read TGCGCCAGCAGCCAAAGCCAGGGGGTTGAAGATATGCAGTATTTT.

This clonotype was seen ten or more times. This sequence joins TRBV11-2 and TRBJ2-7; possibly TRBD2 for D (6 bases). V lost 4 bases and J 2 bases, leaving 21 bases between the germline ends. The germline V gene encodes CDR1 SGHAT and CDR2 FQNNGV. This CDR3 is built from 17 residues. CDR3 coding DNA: TGTGCCAGCAGCTCTCTGGAGGGTGCTAAGGAGACCTACGAGCAGTACTTC. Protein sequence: CASSSLEGAKETYEQYF.

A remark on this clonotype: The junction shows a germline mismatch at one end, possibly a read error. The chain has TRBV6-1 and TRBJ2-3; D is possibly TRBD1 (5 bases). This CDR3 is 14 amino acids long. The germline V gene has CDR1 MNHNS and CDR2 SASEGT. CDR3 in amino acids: CASSGGHVGDTHYF. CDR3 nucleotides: TGTGCCAGCAGTGGGGGCCACGTCGGAGATACGCACTATTTT.

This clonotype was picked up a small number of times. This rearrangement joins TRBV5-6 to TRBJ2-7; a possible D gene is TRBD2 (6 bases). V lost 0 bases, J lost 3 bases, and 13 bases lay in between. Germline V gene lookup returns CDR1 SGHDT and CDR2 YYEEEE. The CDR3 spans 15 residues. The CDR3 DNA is TGTGCCAGCAGCTTGGTAACTAGCAGCCTCTACGAGCAGTACTTC. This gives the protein CASSLVTSSLYEQYF.

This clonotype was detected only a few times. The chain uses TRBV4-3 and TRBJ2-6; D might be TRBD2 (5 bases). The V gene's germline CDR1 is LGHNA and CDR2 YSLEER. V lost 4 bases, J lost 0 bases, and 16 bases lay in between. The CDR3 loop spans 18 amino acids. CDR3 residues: CASSPYGSGYSGANVLTF. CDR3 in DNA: TGCGCCAGCAGCCCTTATGGGAGCGGTTACTCTGGGGCCAACGTCCTGACTTTC.

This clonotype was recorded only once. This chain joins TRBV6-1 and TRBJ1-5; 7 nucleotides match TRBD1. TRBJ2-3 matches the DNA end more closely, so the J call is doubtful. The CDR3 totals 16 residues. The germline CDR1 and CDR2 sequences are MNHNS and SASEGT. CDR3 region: CASSLYGTALSQPQYF. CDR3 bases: TGTGCCAGCAGTCTTTATGGGACAGCGCTCAGTCAGCCCCAGTATTTT.

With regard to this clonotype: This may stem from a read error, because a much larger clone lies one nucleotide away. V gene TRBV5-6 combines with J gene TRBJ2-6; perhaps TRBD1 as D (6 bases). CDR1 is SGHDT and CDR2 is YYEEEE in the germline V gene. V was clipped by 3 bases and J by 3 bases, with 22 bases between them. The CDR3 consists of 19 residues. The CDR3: CASSWDIGTPDYGANVLTF. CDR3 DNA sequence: TGTGCCAGCAGCTGGGACATCGGCACGCCAGATTATGGGGCCAACGTCCTGACTTTC. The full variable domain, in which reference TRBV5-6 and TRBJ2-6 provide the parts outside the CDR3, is DAGVTQSPTHLIKTRGQQVTLRCSPKSGHDTVSWYQQALGQGPQFIFQYYEEEERQRGNFPDRFSGHQFPNYSSELNVNALLLGDSALYLCASSWDIGTPDYGANVLTFGAGSRLTVL.

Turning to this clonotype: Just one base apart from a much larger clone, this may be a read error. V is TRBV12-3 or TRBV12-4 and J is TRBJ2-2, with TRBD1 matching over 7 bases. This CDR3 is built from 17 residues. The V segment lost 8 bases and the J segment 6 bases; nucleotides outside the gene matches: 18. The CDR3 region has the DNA TGTGCCAGCCGCGTTGGATGGGACAGTGTTTCGTCCGGGGAGCTGTTTTTT. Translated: CASRVGWDSVSSGELFF.

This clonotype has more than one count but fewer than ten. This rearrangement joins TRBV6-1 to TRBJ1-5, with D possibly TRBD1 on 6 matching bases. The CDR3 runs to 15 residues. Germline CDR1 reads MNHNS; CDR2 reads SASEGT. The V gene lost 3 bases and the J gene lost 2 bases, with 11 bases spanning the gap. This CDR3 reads CASSDDRLGNQPQHF. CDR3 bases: TGTGCCAGCAGTGATGACAGGTTGGGCAATCAGCCCCAGCATTTT.